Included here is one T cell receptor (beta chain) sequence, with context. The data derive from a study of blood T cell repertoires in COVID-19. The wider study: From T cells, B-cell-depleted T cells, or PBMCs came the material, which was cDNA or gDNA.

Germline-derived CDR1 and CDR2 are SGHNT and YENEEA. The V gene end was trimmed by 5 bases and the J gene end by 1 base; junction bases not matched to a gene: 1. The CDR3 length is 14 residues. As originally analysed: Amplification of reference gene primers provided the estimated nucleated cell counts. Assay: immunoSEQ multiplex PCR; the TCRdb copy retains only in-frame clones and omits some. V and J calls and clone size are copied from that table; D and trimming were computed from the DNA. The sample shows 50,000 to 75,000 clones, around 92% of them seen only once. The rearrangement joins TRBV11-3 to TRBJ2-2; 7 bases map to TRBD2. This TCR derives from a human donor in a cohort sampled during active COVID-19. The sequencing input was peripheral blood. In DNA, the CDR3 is TGTGCCAGCAGCGGGAGGGAGAACACCGGGGAGCTGTTTTTT. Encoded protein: CASSGRENTGELFF.